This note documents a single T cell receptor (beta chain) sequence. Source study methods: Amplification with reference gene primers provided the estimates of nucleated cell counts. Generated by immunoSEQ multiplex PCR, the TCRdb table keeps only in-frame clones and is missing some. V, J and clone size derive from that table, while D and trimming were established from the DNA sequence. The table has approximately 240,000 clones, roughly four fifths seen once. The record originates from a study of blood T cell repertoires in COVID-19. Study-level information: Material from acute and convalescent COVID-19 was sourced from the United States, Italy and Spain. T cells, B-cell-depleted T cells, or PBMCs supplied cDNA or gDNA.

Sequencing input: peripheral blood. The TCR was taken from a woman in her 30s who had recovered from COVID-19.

CDR3 in DNA: TGCGCCAGCAGTGACCCCGGGAGCTACGAGCAGTACTTC. This gives the protein CASSDPGSYEQYF. This sequence joins TRBV10-2 and TRBJ2-7; TRBD2 is a possible D gene (6 bases). This CDR3 has 13 amino acids. Germline CDR1 WSHSY, CDR2 SAAADI. Trimming left V 3 bases short and J 3 bases short, with 9 bases between.